The 30 T cell receptor beta chains below were found in one sample sequenced in a study of cytomegalovirus exposure and HLA in healthy donors. Clones were sequenced by immunoSEQ multiplex PCR, and TCRdb holds only the in-frame ones, with some missing. The sample has more than 300,000 clones; roughly 89% are singletons. The sequencing input was PBMCs. Receptors originate from a woman under 30 in good health and CMV-seronegative.

The rearrangement links TRBV7-9 to TRBJ2-1; 9 bases match TRBD2. V dropped 5 bases and J dropped 8; count of bases not matched to a gene: 10. This CDR3 is 15 amino acids long. Germline assignment: CDR1 SEHNR and CDR2 FQNEAQ (reference sequence). The CDR3 loop reads CASSPGTSLVDEQFF. The CDR3 DNA sequence: TGTGCCAGCAGCCCCGGGACTAGCTTAGTCGATGAGCAGTTCTTC.

In its sample, this clone was seen once. The rearrangement links TRBV7-9 to TRBJ2-1, with a tentative D call TRBD1 (5 bases). With 6 bases removed from V and 4 bases from J, the gap between germline ends came to 10 bases. The CDR3 loop spans 13 amino acids. Germline V gene data show CDR1 as SEHNR and CDR2 as FQNEAQ (reference sequence). The CDR3 here is CASSRTQYNEQFF. Here the CDR3 DNA reads TGTGCCAGCAGTCGGACACAATACAATGAGCAGTTCTTC.

The chain carries TRBV28 and TRBJ2-7; 10 bases line up with TRBD1. The CDR3 contains 15 residues. V was pared by 3 bases and J by 7 bases, with 9 bases of the junction left unmatched. Germline assignment: CDR1 MDHEN and CDR2 SYDVKM. The CDR3 loop is CASSFPGTGVREQYF. Here the CDR3 DNA reads TGTGCCAGCAGTTTTCCAGGGACAGGGGTACGAGAGCAGTACTTC. The whole variable domain, remainder taken from reference TRBV28 and TRBJ2-7, is DVKVTQSSRYLVKRTGEKVFLECVQDMDHENMFWYRQDPGLGLRLIYFSYDVKMKEKGDIPEGYSVSREKKERFSLILESASTNQTSMYLCASSFPGTGVREQYFGPGTRLTVT.

The rearrangement links TRBV2 to TRBJ1-6; the D is unclear. CDR1 is SNHLY and CDR2 is FYNNEI in the germline V gene. The CDR3 is 19 residues long. Trimming took off 2 bases at V and 0 bases at J, with 17 bases between the two ends. The CDR3 loop is CASSETPGGGSSYNSPLHF. DNA of the CDR3: TGTGCCAGCAGTGAAACTCCGGGTGGAGGGAGCTCCTATAATTCACCCCTCCACTTT.

This chain's CDR3 is CASSVNYGYTF. As DNA, the CDR3 is TGTGCCAGTAGCGTAAACTATGGCTACACCTTC. This chain connects TRBV19 to TRBJ1-2; D not resolved. This CDR3 spans 11 amino acids. V lost 6 bases and J 2 bases, leaving 4 bases between the germline ends. Germline V lookup: CDR1 LNHDA, CDR2 SQIVND (reference sequence).

The sample holds a few counts of this clone. The genes are TRBV7-9 and TRBJ1-2; D may be TRBD1 (5 bases). Germline V gene data show CDR1 as SEHNR and CDR2 as FQNEAQ (reference sequence). Trimming shortened V by 5 bases and J by 3 bases, and 19 bases separated the two germline ends. CDR3 size: 16 residues. Written as DNA, the CDR3 is TGTGCCAGCAGCCCTCATTTGACAGATGAACACTATGGCTACACCTTC. Encoded protein: CASSPHLTDEHYGYTF.

This rearrangement joins TRBV7-9 to TRBJ1-6; D may be TRBD1 (5 bases). The germline CDR1 and CDR2 sequences are SEHNR and FQNEAQ (reference sequence). V lost 4 bases and J lost 4, with 8 bases in between. The CDR3 extends over 14 amino acids. The chain's CDR3 is CASSSTVYNSPLHF. The CDR3 nucleotides are TGTGCCAGCAGCTCGACAGTGTATAATTCACCCCTCCACTTT.

The V call is TRBV5-1, the J call TRBJ2-1, with D perhaps matching TRBD1 (6 bases). CDR3 size: 15 residues. The V gene lost 4 bases and the J gene lost 0 bases, with 11 bases spanning the gap. Per the germline V gene, CDR1 is SGHRS and CDR2 is YFSETQ. The CDR3 reads CASSHNRASYNEQFF. CDR3 bases: TGCGCCAGCAGCCACAACAGGGCCTCCTACAATGAGCAGTTCTTC. The full variable domain, its missing parts supplied by reference TRBV5-1 and TRBJ2-1, is KAGVTQTPRYLIKTRGQQVTLSCSPISGHRSVSWYQQTPGQGLQFLFEYFSETQRNKGNFPGRFSGRQFSNSRSEMNVSTLELGDSALYLCASSHNRASYNEQFFGPGTRLTVL.

The chain combines TRBV28 with TRBJ1-4; 7 bases match TRBD1. CDR3 length: 12 residues. Germline V gene sequence: CDR1 MDHEN, CDR2 SYDVKM. V shed 9 bases and J 12 bases; nucleotides not matched to a gene: 10. The CDR3 DNA is TGTGCCAGTCGACAGGGTGCGGAACAACTGTTTTTT. As protein: CASRQGAEQLFF.

The V call is TRBV7-9, the J call TRBJ1-1, with D uncertain. V lost 5 bases and J 1 base, leaving 11 bases between the germline ends. Germline V gives CDR1 SEHNR, CDR2 FQNEAQ (reference sequence). CDR3 length: 14 residues. CDR3 sequence: CASSPPLPNTEAFF. In DNA, the CDR3 is TGTGCCAGCAGCCCCCCCCTCCCGAACACTGAAGCTTTCTTT. Full variable domain (outside the CDR3, taken from reference TRBV7-9 and TRBJ1-1): DTGVSQNPRHKITKRGQNVTFRCDPISEHNRLYWYRQTLGQGPEFLTYFQNEAQLEKSRLLSDRFSAERPKGSFSTLEIQRTEQGDSAMYLCASSPPLPNTEAFFGQGTRLTVV.

The rearrangement joins TRBV6-5 to TRBJ1-5; no clear D. This CDR3 is built from 14 residues. Germline V gene sequence: CDR1 MNHEY, CDR2 SVGAGI. With 0 bases removed from V and 4 bases from J, the gap between germline ends came to 7 bases. The CDR3 sequence is CASSYSEGNQPQHF. The CDR3 bases are TGTGCCAGCAGTTACTCAGAGGGAAATCAGCCCCAGCATTTT.

The genes are TRBV18 and TRBJ2-1; TRBD2 agrees at 7 bases. V was pared by 3 bases and J by 4 bases, with 6 bases of the junction left unmatched. The CDR3 runs to 15 residues. Looked up from germline, CDR1 is KGHSH and CDR2 is LQKENI. CDR3 protein: CASSPGAGPYNEQFF. In nucleotides, the CDR3 is TGTGCCAGCTCACCGGGAGCGGGACCATACAATGAGCAGTTCTTC.

The chain links TRBV6-5 to TRBJ1-2, with D perhaps TRBD1 (5 bases). CDR1 MNHEY and CDR2 SVGAGI come from the germline V gene. Trimming removed 4 bases from V and 7 bases from J, with 13 bases in between. The CDR3 spans 13 residues. CDR3 residues: CASSFGRQSGYTF. In DNA form, the CDR3 reads TGTGCCAGCAGTTTCGGAAGACAGTCTGGCTACACCTTC.

The chain links TRBV27 to TRBJ2-1, with 11 bases aligning to TRBD2. From germline, CDR1 is MNHEY and CDR2 SMNVEV (reference sequence). With V trimmed by 2 bases and J by 4 bases, 1 base remained unmatched. CDR3 size: 15 residues. CDR3 in DNA: TGTGCCAGCAGTTTAACTAGCGGGGGTTACAATGAGCAGTTCTTC. The encoded protein is CASSLTSGGYNEQFF.

V usage is TRBV11-2 and J usage is TRBJ2-1; 8 positions match TRBD2. Trimming cost V 4 bases and J 0 bases; bases outside gene matches: 5. Germline loops: CDR1 SGHAT, CDR2 FQNNGV. The CDR3 contains 16 residues. This chain's CDR3 is CASSSVAGYSYNEQFF. CDR3 bases: TGTGCCAGCAGCTCTGTAGCGGGATACTCCTACAATGAGCAGTTCTTC. Filled out from reference TRBV11-2 and TRBJ2-1, the complete variable domain reads EAGVAQSPRYKIIEKRQSVAFWCNPISGHATLYWYQQILGQGPKLLIQFQNNGVVDDSQLPKDRFSAERLKGVDSTLKIQPAKLEDSAVYLCASSSVAGYSYNEQFFGPGTRLTVL.

As for this clone: An end of the junction differs from the germline gene, which may be a read error. This chain joins TRBV5-1 and TRBJ2-1, with 9 bases identical to TRBD2. Looked up from germline, CDR1 is SGHRS and CDR2 is YFSETQ. The CDR3 is 16 residues long. The CDR3 region has the DNA TGCGCCGGCAGCTTTAGCGGGGGTTGGGCCTACAATGAGCAGTTCTTC. Translated, it gives CAGSFSGGWAYNEQFF.

The chain has TRBV30 and TRBJ2-4; 7 bases are a match to TRBD1. The trim removed 3 bases at V and 10 bases at J, leaving 6 bases unmatched. The CDR3 covers 12 residues. CDR1 is GTSNPN and CDR2 is SVGIG in the germline V gene (reference sequence). The CDR3 spells CAWSRDSDIQYF. As DNA, the CDR3 is TGTGCCTGGAGCAGGGACAGTGATATTCAGTACTTC.

CDR3 DNA: TGTGCCTGGAGCGCCGGCGGAGAGACCCAGTACTTC. Translated, it gives CAWSAGGETQYF. The genes are TRBV30 and TRBJ2-5, with D unclear. The V end was cut by 3 bases, the J end by 4 bases, with 9 bases between. The germline CDR1 and CDR2 sequences are GTSNPN and SVGIG (reference sequence). The CDR3 totals 12 residues.

The rearrangement uses TRBV15 and TRBJ2-3; D may be TRBD1 (5 bases). V was cut by 4 bases and J by 1 base, with 12 bases left in between. The CDR3 is made up of 15 amino acids. Germline CDR1 reads LNHNV; CDR2 reads YYDKDF (reference sequence). CDR3 coding DNA: TGTGCCACCAGCATGCGGACAACCGGCACAGATACGCAGTATTTT. Translating gives CATSMRTTGTDTQYF.

V and J are TRBV27 and TRBJ1-1; D is possibly TRBD1 (6 bases). The ends were cut back, 1 base at V and 5 bases at J, with 17 bases in the middle. The CDR3 consists of 16 residues. Germline V gene data show CDR1 as MNHEY and CDR2 as SMNVEV (reference sequence). Here the CDR3 DNA reads TGTGCCAGCAGTTTATTAGGGCAGGGGAGAAAAACTGAAGCTTTCTTT. Translated, it gives CASSLLGQGRKTEAFF.

This chain links TRBV27 with TRBJ1-1; maybe TRBD1 (6 bases). Germline V lookup: CDR1 MNHEY, CDR2 SMNVEV (reference sequence). The CDR3 runs to 17 residues. Trimming left V 3 bases short and J 1 base short, with 18 bases between. The CDR3 DNA sequence: TGTGCCAGCAGTTTGCAGGGGCTTACCTCTCGGAACACTGAAGCTTTCTTT. The encoded protein is CASSLQGLTSRNTEAFF.

This sequence joins TRBV7-8 and TRBJ2-1; 8 nucleotides agree with TRBD2. J was trimmed by 6 bases and V by 5 bases; bases with no gene match: 9. Germline V gives CDR1 SGHVS, CDR2 FQNEAQ. CDR3 length equals 15 residues. CDR3 amino acids: CASSVQERESNEQFF. As DNA, the CDR3 is TGTGCCAGCAGCGTTCAGGAGCGGGAGTCCAATGAGCAGTTCTTC.

The chain carries TRBV25-1 and TRBJ2-1; 8 bases are a match to TRBD2. Germline V gives CDR1 MGHDK, CDR2 SYGVNS. This CDR3 has 16 residues. The J segment lost 5 bases and the V segment lost 1 base, leaving 7 bases of the junction unmatched. The CDR3 sequence: CASSELGAGVDNEQFF. For the CDR3, the DNA is TGTGCCAGCAGTGAATTAGGAGCGGGGGTCGACAATGAGCAGTTCTTC.

V gene TRBV18 combines with J gene TRBJ1-1; perhaps TRBD1 as D (5 bases). The CDR3 runs 15 residues. V was cut by 5 bases and J by 2 bases, with 15 bases left in between. CDR1 is KGHSH, CDR2 LQKENI, per germline. In DNA, the CDR3 is TGTGCCAGCTCAAGGTGGGGCGGCCGAAACACTGAAGCTTTCTTT. Its protein product is CASSRWGGRNTEAFF.

The chain uses TRBV5-1 and TRBJ2-2; 7 nucleotides match TRBD1. Trimming cost V 4 bases and J 6 bases; bases outside gene matches: 3. The CDR3 sequence is 13 residues long. CDR1 and CDR2 from the germline V gene are SGHRS and YFSETQ. Here the CDR3 DNA reads TGCGCCAGCAGCCGACAGGGACCCGGGGAGCTGTTTTTT. This sequence encodes CASSRQGPGELFF.

The chain joins TRBV25-1 to TRBJ2-6, with 9 positions matching TRBD1. The CDR3 spans 17 residues. Germline CDR1 MGHDK, CDR2 SYGVNS. The V gene end was trimmed by 5 bases and the J gene end by 2 bases; junction bases not matched to a gene: 7. DNA for the CDR3: TGTGCCAGCAGTCCCAGGGACAGGGTAACTGGGGCCAACGTCCTGACTTTC. This codes for CASSPRDRVTGANVLTF.

The J gene is TRBJ1-1, the V gene TRBV18; the D gene is possibly TRBD1 (6 bases). Germline assignment: CDR1 KGHSH and CDR2 LQKENI. Trimming shortened V by 3 bases and J by 3 bases, and 11 bases separated the two germline ends. The CDR3 loop spans 14 amino acids. CDR3 in DNA: TGTGCCAGCTCACCTGGACAGACCTACACTGAAGCTTTCTTT. This encodes CASSPGQTYTEAFF.

The rearrangement uses TRBV9 and TRBJ2-3; 9 bases match TRBD2. The CDR3 totals 16 residues. CDR1 and CDR2 from the germline V gene are SGDLS and YYNGEE. Trimming took 4 bases from V and 1 from J; bases not matched to a gene: 7. The CDR3 DNA sequence: TGTGCCAGCAGCTTCCCCTTAGCGGGAGGCACAGATACGCAGTATTTT. Encoded protein: CASSFPLAGGTDTQYF.

The chain uses TRBV2 and TRBJ1-2; 10 nucleotides line up with TRBD1. Germline-derived CDR1 and CDR2 are SNHLY and FYNNEI. The CDR3 is 14 residues long. J lost 5 bases, V lost 4 bases, and 4 bases had no gene match. The CDR3 bases are TGTGCCAGCAGTGGACAGGGGGCTGGGTATGGCTACACCTTC. Its translation: CASSGQGAGYGYTF.

The CDR3 is CASSLSGTATNEKLFF. The CDR3 coding sequence is TGTGCCAGCAGCTTATCAGGGACAGCAACTAATGAAAAACTGTTTTTT. J is TRBJ1-4 and V is TRBV7-9, with 7 bases aligning to TRBD1. J gave up 0 bases and V 2 bases, and 3 bases lay outside the gene matches. CDR1 is SEHNR, CDR2 FQNEAQ, per germline (reference sequence). This CDR3 contains 16 residues.